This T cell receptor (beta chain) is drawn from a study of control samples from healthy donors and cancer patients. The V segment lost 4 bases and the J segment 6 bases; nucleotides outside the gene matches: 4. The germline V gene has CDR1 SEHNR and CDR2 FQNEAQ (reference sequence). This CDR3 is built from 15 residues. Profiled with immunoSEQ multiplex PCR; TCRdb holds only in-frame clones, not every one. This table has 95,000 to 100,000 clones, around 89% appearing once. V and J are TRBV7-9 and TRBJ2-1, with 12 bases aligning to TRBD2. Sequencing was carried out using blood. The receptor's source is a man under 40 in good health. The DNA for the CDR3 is TGTGCCAGCAGCTCTAGCGGGAGGGACCTCAATGAGCAGTTCTTC. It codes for CASSSSGRDLNEQFF.